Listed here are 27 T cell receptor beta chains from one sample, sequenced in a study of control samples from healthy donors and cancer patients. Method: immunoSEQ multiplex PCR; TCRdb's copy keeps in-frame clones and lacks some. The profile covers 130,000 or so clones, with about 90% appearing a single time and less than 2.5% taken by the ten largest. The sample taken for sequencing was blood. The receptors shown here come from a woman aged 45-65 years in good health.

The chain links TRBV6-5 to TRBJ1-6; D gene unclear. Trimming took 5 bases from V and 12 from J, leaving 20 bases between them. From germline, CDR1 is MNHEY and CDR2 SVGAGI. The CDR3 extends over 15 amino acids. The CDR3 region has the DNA TGTGCCAGCAGTCTCAGTTACCCTAGTCAGGAACCCCTCCACTTT. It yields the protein CASSLSYPSQEPLHF.

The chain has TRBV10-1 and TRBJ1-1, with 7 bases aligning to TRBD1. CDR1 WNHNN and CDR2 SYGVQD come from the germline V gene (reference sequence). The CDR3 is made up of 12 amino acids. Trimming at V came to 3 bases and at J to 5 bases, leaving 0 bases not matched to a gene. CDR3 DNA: TGCGCCAGCAGTGACAGGGGGACTGAAGCTTTCTTT. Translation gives CASSDRGTEAFF.

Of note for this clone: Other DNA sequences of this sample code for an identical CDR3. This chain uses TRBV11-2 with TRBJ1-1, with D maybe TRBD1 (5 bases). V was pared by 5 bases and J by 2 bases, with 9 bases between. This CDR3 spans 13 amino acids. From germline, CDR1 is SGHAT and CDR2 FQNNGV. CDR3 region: CASSQQGNTEAFF. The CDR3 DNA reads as TGTGCCAGCAGCCAGCAGGGAAACACTGAAGCTTTCTTT.

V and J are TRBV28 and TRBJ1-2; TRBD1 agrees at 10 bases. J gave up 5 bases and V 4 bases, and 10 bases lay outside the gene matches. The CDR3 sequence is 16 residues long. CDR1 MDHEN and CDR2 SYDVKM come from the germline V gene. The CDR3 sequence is CASSSGTGATMYGYTF. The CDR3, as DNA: TGTGCCAGCAGTTCCGGGACAGGGGCCACCATGTATGGCTACACCTTC.

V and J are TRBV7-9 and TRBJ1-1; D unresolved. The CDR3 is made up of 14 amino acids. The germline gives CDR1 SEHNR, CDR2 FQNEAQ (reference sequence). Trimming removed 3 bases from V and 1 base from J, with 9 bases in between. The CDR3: CASSFVGPNTEAFF. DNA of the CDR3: TGTGCCAGCAGCTTTGTGGGCCCGAACACTGAAGCTTTCTTT. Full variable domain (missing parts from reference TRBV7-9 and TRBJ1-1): DTGVSQNPRHKITKRGQNVTFRCDPISEHNRLYWYRQTLGQGPEFLTYFQNEAQLEKSRLLSDRFSAERPKGSFSTLEIQRTEQGDSAMYLCASSFVGPNTEAFFGQGTRLTVV.

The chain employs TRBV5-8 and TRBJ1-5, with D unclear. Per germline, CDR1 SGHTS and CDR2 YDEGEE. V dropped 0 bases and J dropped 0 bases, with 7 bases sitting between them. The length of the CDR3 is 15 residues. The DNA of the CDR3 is TGTGCCAGCAGCTTGGGGGGAATTAGCAATCAGCCCCAGCATTTT. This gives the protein CASSLGGISNQPQHF.

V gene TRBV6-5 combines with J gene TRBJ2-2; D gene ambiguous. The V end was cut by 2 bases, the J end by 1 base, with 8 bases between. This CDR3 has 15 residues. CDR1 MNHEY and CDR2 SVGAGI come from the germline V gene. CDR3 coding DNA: TGTGCCAGCAGTTACATGGTGGGGAACACCGGGGAGCTGTTTTTT. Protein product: CASSYMVGNTGELFF.

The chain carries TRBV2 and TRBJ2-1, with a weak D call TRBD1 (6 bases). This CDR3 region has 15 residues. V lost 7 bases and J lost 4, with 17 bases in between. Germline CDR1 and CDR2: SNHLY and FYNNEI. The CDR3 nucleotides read TGTGCCAGCACGGCACTCTCAGGGGATTACAATGAGCAGTTCTTC. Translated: CASTALSGDYNEQFF.

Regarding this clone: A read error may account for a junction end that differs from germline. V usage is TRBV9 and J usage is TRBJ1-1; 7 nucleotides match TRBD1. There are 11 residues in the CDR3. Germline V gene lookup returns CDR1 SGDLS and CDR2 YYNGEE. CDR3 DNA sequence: TGTGCCACTGGCAGGGGGACCTCAGTGATCTTT. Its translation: CATGRGTSVIF.

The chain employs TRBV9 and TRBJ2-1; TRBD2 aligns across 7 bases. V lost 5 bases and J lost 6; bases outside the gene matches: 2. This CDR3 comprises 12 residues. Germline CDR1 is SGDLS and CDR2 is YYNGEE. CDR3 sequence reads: CASRGGSNEQFF. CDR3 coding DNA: TGTGCCAGCAGGGGAGGGAGCAATGAGCAGTTCTTC. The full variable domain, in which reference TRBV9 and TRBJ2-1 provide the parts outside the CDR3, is DSGVTQTPKHLITATGQRVTLRCSPRSGDLSVYWYQQSLDQGLQFLIQYYNGEERAKGNILERFSAQQFPDLHSELNLSSLELGDSALYFCASRGGSNEQFFGPGTRLTVL.

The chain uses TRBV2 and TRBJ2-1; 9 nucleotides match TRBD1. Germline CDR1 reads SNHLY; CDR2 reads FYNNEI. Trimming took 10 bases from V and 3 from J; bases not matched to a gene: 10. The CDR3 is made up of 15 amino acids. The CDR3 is CATQTGTGNYNEQFF. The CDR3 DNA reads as TGTGCCACCCAAACCGGGACAGGGAACTACAATGAGCAGTTCTTC.

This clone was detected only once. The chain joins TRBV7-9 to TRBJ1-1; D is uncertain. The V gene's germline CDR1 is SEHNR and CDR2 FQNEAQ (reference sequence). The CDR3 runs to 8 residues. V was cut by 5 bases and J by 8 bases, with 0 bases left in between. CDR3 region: CASSEAFF. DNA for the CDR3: TGTGCCAGCAGCGAAGCTTTCTTT.

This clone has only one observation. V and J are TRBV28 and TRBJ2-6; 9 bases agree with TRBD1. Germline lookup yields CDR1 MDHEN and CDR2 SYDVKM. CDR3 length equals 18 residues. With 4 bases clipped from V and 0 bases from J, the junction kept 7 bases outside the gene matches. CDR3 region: CASSSRDRVDSGANVLTF. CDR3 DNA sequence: TGTGCCAGCAGTTCACGGGACAGGGTAGACTCTGGGGCCAACGTCCTGACTTTC.

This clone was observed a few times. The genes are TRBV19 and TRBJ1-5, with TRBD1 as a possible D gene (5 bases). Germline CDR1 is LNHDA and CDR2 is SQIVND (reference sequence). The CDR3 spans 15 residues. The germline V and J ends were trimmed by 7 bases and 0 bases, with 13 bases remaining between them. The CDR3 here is CASIARGYSNQPQHF. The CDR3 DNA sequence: TGTGCCAGTATAGCGAGGGGATATAGCAATCAGCCCCAGCATTTT.

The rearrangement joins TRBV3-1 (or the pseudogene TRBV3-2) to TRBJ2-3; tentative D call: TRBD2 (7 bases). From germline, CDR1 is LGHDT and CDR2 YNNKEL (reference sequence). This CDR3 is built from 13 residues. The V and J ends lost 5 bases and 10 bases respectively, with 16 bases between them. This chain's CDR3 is CASSDEWGGSQYF. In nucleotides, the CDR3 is TGTGCCAGCAGCGACGAATGGGGGGGCTCGCAGTATTTT.

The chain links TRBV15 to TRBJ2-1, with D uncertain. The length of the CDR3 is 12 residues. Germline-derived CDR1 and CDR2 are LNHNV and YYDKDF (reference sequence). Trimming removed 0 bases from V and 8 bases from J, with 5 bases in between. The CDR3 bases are TGTGCCACCAGCAGAGATTTTGATGAGCAGTTCTTC. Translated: CATSRDFDEQFF.

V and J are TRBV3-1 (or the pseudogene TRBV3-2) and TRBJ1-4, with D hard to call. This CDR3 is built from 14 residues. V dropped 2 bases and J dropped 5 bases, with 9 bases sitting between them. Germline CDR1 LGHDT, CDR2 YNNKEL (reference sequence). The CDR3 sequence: CASSQRVENEKLFF. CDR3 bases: TGTGCCAGCAGCCAAAGGGTCGAAAATGAAAAACTGTTTTTT.

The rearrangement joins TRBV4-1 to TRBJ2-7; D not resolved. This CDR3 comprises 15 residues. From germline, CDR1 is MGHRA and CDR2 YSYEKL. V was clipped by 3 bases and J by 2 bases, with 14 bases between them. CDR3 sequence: CASSHIGYRAYEQYF. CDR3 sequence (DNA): TGCGCCAGCAGCCACATAGGTTACAGAGCCTACGAGCAGTACTTC.

The CDR3: CASSHPRDRAHNEQFF. In DNA form, the CDR3 reads TGCGCCAGCAGCCACCCTCGGGACAGGGCTCACAATGAGCAGTTCTTC. This rearrangement joins TRBV4-1 to TRBJ2-1, with 9 bases aligning to TRBD1. The germline V gene has CDR1 MGHRA and CDR2 YSYEKL. The CDR3 contains 16 residues. V trimming: 3 bases; J trimming: 5 bases; junction bases outside the gene matches: 8.

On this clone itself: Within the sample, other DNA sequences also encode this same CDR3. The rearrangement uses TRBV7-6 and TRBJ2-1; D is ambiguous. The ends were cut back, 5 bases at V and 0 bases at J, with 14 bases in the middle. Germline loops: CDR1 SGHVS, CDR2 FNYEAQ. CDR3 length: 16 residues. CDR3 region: CASSRTGLRSYNEQFF. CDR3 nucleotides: TGTGCCAGCAGCCGAACCGGGCTTCGCTCCTACAATGAGCAGTTCTTC.

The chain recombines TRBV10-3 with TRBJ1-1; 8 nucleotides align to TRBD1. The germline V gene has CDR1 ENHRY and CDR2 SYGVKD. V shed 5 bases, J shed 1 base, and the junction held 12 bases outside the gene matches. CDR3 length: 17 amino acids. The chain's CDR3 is CAISLGRTGGENTEAFF. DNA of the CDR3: TGTGCCATCAGTCTCGGCCGCACAGGGGGTGAGAACACTGAAGCTTTCTTT.

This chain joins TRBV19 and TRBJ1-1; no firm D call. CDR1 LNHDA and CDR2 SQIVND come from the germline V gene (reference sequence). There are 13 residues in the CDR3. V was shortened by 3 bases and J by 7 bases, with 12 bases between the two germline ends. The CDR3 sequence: CASSIKERSEAFF. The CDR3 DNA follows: TGTGCCAGTAGTATTAAGGAGAGAAGTGAAGCTTTCTTT.

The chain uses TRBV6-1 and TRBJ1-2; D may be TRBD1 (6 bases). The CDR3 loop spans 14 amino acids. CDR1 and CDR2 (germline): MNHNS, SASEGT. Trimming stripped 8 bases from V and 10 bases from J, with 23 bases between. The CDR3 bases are TGTGCCAGCGCCTTCTCACAGGGCGCCTCCTTCTACACCTTC. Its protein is CASAFSQGASFYTF.

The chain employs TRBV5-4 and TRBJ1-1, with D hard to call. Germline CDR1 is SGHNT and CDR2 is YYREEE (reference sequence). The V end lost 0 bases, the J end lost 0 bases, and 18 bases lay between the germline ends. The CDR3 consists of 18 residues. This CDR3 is CASSLELVGLSMNTEAFF. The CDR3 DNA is TGTGCCAGCAGCTTGGAATTGGTAGGGCTATCCATGAACACTGAAGCTTTCTTT. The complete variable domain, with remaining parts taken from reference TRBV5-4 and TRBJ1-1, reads ETGVTQSPTHLIKTRGQQVTLRCSSQSGHNTVSWYQQALGQGPQFIFQYYREEENGRGNFPPRFSGLQFPNYSSELNVNALELDDSALYLCASSLELVGLSMNTEAFFGQGTRLTVV.

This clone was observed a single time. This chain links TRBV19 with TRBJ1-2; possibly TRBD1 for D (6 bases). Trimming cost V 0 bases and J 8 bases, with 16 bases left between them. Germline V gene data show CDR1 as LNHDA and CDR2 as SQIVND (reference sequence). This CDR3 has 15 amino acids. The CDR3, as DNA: TGTGCCAGTAGTATAGATATTCGGGGGGCGCGGGGCTACACCTTC. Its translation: CASSIDIRGARGYTF.

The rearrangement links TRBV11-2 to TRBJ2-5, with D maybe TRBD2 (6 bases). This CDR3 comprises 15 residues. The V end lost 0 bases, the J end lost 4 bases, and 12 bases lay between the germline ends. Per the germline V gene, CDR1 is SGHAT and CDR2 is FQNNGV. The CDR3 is CASSLDPGVGETQYF. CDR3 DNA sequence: TGTGCCAGCAGCTTAGATCCGGGAGTGGGAGAGACCCAGTACTTC. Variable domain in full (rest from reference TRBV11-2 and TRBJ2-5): EAGVAQSPRYKIIEKRQSVAFWCNPISGHATLYWYQQILGQGPKLLIQFQNNGVVDDSQLPKDRFSAERLKGVDSTLKIQPAKLEDSAVYLCASSLDPGVGETQYFGPGTRLLVL.

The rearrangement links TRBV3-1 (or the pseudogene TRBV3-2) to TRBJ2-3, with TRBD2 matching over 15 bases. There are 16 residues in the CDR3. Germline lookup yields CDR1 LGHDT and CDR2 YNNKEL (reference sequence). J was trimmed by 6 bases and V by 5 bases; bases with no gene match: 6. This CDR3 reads CASSWAGTSGGDTQYF. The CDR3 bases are TGTGCCAGCAGCTGGGCCGGGACTAGCGGGGGGGATACGCAGTATTTT.